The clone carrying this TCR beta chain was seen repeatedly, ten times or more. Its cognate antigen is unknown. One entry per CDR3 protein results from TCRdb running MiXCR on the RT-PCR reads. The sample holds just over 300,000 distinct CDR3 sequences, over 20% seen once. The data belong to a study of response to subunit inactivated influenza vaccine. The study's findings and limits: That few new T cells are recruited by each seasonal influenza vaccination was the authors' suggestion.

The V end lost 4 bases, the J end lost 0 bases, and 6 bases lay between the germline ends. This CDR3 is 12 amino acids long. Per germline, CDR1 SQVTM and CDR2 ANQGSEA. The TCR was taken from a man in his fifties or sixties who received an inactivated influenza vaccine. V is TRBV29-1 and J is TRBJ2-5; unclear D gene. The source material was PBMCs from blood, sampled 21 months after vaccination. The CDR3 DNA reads TGCAGCGTTGGAGGCTACCAAGAGACCCAGTACTTC. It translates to CSVGGYQETQYF.